Here is one TCR beta chain with its context. This entry comes from a study of preoperative IRX-2 immunotherapy in early breast cancer. Clones were sequenced by immunoSEQ multiplex PCR, and TCRdb holds only the in-frame ones, with some missing. Of 20,000 to 30,000 clones in the sample, 85% to 95% were seen once. The germline gives CDR1 ENHRY, CDR2 SYGVKD. This CDR3 is 15 amino acids long. V dropped 10 bases and J dropped 3 bases, with 20 bases sitting between them. Treatment defined: preoperative locoregional IRX-2 cytokine immunotherapy. Preoperative locoregional IRX-2 cytokine immunotherapy was tested in the phase Ib source study.

The source was tumor tissue, collected after IRX-2 immunotherapy. The chain joins TRBV10-3 to TRBJ2-3; the D call may be TRBD1 or TRBD2 (6 bases each). The clonotype originates from a human donor with breast cancer. CDR3 nucleotide sequence: TGTGCCACAGGGGACTTTCCTTGGAGGACAGATACGCAGTATTTT. Its protein is CATGDFPWRTDTQYF.